The 4 T cell receptor beta chains below all came from one sample that was sequenced in a study of blood T cell repertoires in COVID-19. TCRdb's copy holds only in-frame clones and misses some; the assay was immunoSEQ multiplex PCR. The sample records about 90,000 clones, roughly 84% being singletons. The sequenced sample was peripheral blood. All receptors come from an elderly woman with active or convalescent COVID-19.

This clone was found a few times. This chain connects TRBV3-1 (or the pseudogene TRBV3-2) to TRBJ2-7, with TRBD2 matching over 11 bases. CDR3 length: 17 amino acids. Germline V gene sequence: CDR1 LGHDT, CDR2 YNNKEL (reference sequence). Trimming removed 1 base from V and 3 bases from J; junction bases left unmatched: 8. The CDR3 here is CASSQGVPLAGVYEQYF. The CDR3 nucleotides read TGTGCCAGCAGCCAAGGGGTGCCACTAGCGGGAGTCTACGAGCAGTACTTC.

The genes are TRBV18 and TRBJ1-1; D unclear. The CDR3 consists of 16 residues. CDR1 KGHSH and CDR2 LQKENI come from the germline V gene. The V end was cut by 2 bases, the J end by 6 bases, with 19 bases between. CDR3: CASSPVGGSGMSEAFF. The CDR3 DNA sequence: TGTGCCAGCTCACCAGTTGGAGGTTCAGGTATGTCTGAAGCTTTCTTT.

V and J are TRBV9 and TRBJ1-2; 9 nucleotides agree with TRBD1. Per germline, CDR1 SGDLS and CDR2 YYNGEE. The J segment lost 0 bases and the V segment lost 3 bases, leaving 6 bases of the junction unmatched. The CDR3 is 16 amino acids. Here the CDR3 DNA reads TGTGCCAGCAGCGACGTTACAGGGGGCGCTAACTATGGCTACACCTTC. Amino acid sequence: CASSDVTGGANYGYTF.

The chain links TRBV6-2 or TRBV6-3 to TRBJ1-6, with unresolved D. V was pared by 5 bases and J by 7 bases, with 18 bases between. CDR3 length: 16 residues. Per germline, CDR1 MNHEY and CDR2 SVGEGT. The CDR3: CASSPHPRRRNSPLHF. For the CDR3, the DNA is TGTGCCAGCAGTCCACACCCACGACGGAGAAATTCACCCCTCCACTTT.